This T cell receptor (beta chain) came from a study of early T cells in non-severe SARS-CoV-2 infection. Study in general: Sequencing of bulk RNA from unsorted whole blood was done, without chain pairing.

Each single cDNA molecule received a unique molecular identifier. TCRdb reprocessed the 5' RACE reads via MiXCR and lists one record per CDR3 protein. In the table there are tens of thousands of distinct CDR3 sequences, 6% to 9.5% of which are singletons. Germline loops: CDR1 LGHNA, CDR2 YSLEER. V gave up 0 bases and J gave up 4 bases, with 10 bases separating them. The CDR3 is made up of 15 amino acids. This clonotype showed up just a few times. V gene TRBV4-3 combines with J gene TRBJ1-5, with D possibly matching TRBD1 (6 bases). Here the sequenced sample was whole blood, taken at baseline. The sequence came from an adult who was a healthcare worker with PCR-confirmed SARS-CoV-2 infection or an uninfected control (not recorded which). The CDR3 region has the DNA TGCGCCAGCAGCCAAGACGGGACACAGAATCAGCCCCAGCATTTT. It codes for CASSQDGTQNQPQHF.